One TCR beta chain is described in this entry. The sample originates from a study of blood T cell repertoires in COVID-19. Overall study: Samples of COVID-19 (acute and convalescent) were obtained from the United States, Italy and Spain. From T cells, B-cell-depleted T cells, or PBMCs came the material, which was cDNA or gDNA.

As handled by the study authors: By means of reference gene primer amplification, nucleated cell counts were estimated. The data were produced by immunoSEQ multiplex PCR, yet TCRdb's version contains in-frame clones alone and is incomplete. The V and J calls and clone size were taken over from that table, and D and trimming were inferred from the DNA. The sample carries 110,000 or so clones, roughly 90% recorded once. V was cut by 3 bases and J by 3 bases, with 18 bases left in between. The CDR3 sequence is 16 residues long. Looked up from germline, CDR1 is SGDLS and CDR2 is YYNGEE. The receptor comes from a woman aged 70-85 years who had recovered from COVID-19. Sequencing was performed on peripheral blood. The rearrangement uses TRBV9 and TRBJ1-1; no firm D call. The CDR3 DNA sequence: TGTGCCAGCAGCGCTTCACGCAAACTAGGGTACACTGAAGCTTTCTTT. As protein: CASSASRKLGYTEAFF.